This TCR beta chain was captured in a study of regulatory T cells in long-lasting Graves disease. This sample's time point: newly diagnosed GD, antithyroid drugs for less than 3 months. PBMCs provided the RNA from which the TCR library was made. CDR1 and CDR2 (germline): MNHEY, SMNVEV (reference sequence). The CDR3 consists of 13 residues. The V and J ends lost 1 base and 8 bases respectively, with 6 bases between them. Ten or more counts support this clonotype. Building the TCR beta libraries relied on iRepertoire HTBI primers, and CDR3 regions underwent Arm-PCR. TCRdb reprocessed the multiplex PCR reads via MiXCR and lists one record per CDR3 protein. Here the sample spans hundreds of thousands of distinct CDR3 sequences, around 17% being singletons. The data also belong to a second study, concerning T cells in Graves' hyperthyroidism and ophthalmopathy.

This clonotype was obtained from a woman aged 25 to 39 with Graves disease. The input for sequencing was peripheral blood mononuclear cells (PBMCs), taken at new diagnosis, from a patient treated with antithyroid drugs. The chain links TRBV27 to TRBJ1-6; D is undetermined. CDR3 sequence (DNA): TGTGCCAGCAGTTTATTCGGGGATTCACCCCTCCACTTT. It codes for CASSLFGDSPLHF.